This paragraph reports one T cell receptor beta chain. Only a few counts were recorded for this clonotype. The target of this receptor is not known. There are no base qualities to consult, and no much larger clone falls within one base. TCR libraries were constructed from 400 ng RNA using the Immunoverse kit, and molecular barcoded adaptors covering alpha/delta and beta/gamma chains were employed. TCR library preparation used the same RNA that went into transcriptome sequencing. TCR libraries were sequenced on an Illumina HiSeq 4000 with 2 x 150 cycles. On the authors' methods: Using MiXCR, which included quality filtering and error correction, TCR reads were aligned to human V, D, J and C references and then assembled into CDR3 clonotypes. Clonotype counts and gene usage diversity were analyzed with the tcR package in R. Raw mapping reads were checked after the RNA-seq reads had been mapped by STAR aligner version 2.5.3a onto the human GRCh37 genome. To test the effect of sequencing depth on detected clonotypes, IR-seq fastq files were randomly downsampled using Seqtk 1.3. In TCRdb, the public reads were trimmed at Q25 with fastp and aligned with MiXCR, with productive beta chains retained. Merged by CDR3 protein, the rows form single entries marked with the most common genes and DNA. The V and J calls and clone size come from TCRdb's table, not from the authors' own analysis. Recorded for this sample are over 45,000 distinct CDR3 sequences; about 20% of them occurred a single time. The ten largest clones represent less than 45% of the sample.

Including cysteine and phenylalanine, the CDR3 has 14 amino acids. Only the CDR3 portion is preserved as DNA: 42 bases, with reading frame beginning at the first base. For CDR1 and CDR2, the germline V gene lists MNHEY and SVGEGT. Between the V and J ends, shortened by 6 bases and 7 bases respectively, the junction contains 16 bases. The data are from a study of read filtering for tumor transcriptome and immune sequencing (dated by TCRdb to 2019 to 2021). Background for the entire study: Of the patients in the cohort, some 18 were male and roughly 13 were female, and their mean age was roughly 68 years, with a range of roughly 47 to 80. Under revised international staging, roughly eight patients fell into R-ISS I, around 15 into R-ISS II and roughly 7 into R-ISS III. After DNase treatment, whole-transcriptome libraries were prepared using the TruSeq RNA Access Library Prep Kit. Per sample, about 4.05 to 11 million TCR-region mapped reads were obtained with IR-seq, compared with only roughly 80 to 1,300 with RNA-seq. Using the same bone marrow samples, the study ran both targeted immune repertoire sequencing and bulk whole-transcriptome sequencing and then compared the TCR repertoires from each method. One of the main goals was to work out a read-filtering strategy for immune repertoire data, in particular whether clonotypes backed by only a single read should be removed. Paper-wide results and their limitations: Compared with RNA-seq, IR-seq captured clonotypes at much higher depth and more reliably, and a smaller IR-seq throughput was enough to identify most shared clonotypes. The sorted CD138-negative fraction was a mixed bone marrow immune population, not purified T cells. When single-read clonotypes were removed, the proportions of shared clonotypes in IR-seq and RNA-seq correlated more strongly. Single-read clonotypes made up around 82% of clonotypes but only 3% to 4% of total reads in IR-seq, compared with just under 75% of clonotypes and roughly 49% of reads in RNA-seq.

Bone marrow was sampled from every patient at the time of active disease. Ficoll-Hypaque density gradient centrifugation was used to isolate bone marrow mononuclear cells. To remove myeloma plasma cells, the cells were labeled with CD138 magnetic microbeads on a MACS separator, and CD138-negative cells were then collected by negative selection. Flow cytometry on an Attune NxT with CD138 antibodies was used to check the purity of the isolated cells. Total RNA was extracted with TRIzol reagent and quantified with a NanoDrop spectrophotometer. Paired RNA-seq and IR-seq were performed on the CD138-negative bone marrow sample of each patient.

Rearrangement joined TRBV6-2 or TRBV6-3 to TRBJ1-5, with a weak D call of TRBD1 (5 bases match). This sequence was found in a donor aged 40 or older with multiple myeloma. The specimen was a population of CD138-negative cells sorted from bone marrow. Reading the label with the study, this specimen's cell subset or site is: bone marrow mononuclear cells depleted of CD138+ plasma/myeloma cells by negative magnetic selection. The encoded CDR3 is CASRAGLEIQPQHF. The DNA sequence is TGTGCCAGCAGGGCAGGGCTTGAGATCCAGCCCCAGCATTTT.